The T cell receptor beta chain under discussion was sequenced for a study of shared clonotypes between healthy human individuals (dated by TCRdb to about 2020). Notes on the research overall: The cohort included three men and a couple of women between 18 and 49 years of age. For each donor, three plates each were used for CD4 naive and CD4 memory, two plates were used for CD8 naive, and one plate was used for CD8 memory. To estimate repertoire size and how much clonotype sharing occurs between individuals, the study deeply sequenced the blood TCR repertoires of five healthy adults. Different laboratories and diverse techniques were used to prepare libraries and sequence TCR repertoires, to increase sequencing depth and limit assay-specific biases. Per donor, leukapheresis produced somewhere between about 0.85 and 8.9 billion PBMCs. Broader findings and caveats from the paper: Pairwise subsampling led to the expectation that sequencing depth would affect the degree of clonotype sharing among donors. Larger estimated clonotype richness was generally found for naive subsets than for memory subsets. Sampling was limited to blood, and TCR repertoires in tissue likely differ from TCR repertoires in blood. About 5% of naive CD4, 3.5% of naive CD8, 2.3% of memory CD4, and less than 0.45% of memory CD8 clonotypes were shared across several donors. Higher generation probabilities were observed for clonotypes shared by all four sorted-subset donors than for non-shared clonotypes. Rarefaction of sorted-subset datasets indicated incomplete sequencing despite the large sequencing depth. The genetic and exposure-history diversity represented was limited by the small number of donors.

Using the deep immunoSEQ assay, multiplex PCR amplified TCR CDR3 regions from genomic DNA. For each cell subset, the extracted genomic DNA was distributed evenly across all wells of several immunoSEQ 96-well plates, and each plate served as one replicate. For sorted subsets, each replicate PCR was loaded with approximately 190 ng genomic DNA, equivalent to 32,000 or so T cell genomes. Purified libraries were quantified with a Qubit 3.0 fluorometer, sized on a Bioanalyzer 2100, and re-quantified with the KAPA Library Quantification kit. Every immunoSEQ 96-well plate was sequenced on a separate single-read 150-cycle Illumina NextSeq 550 flow cell. The study's own analysis went as follows. Because only junctional sequences without quality scores were contained in the immunoSEQ output, filtering matching that applied to full-length reads could not be performed. To assign V/J genes and CDR3, sequences were annotated against IMGT germline references using PyIR, a Python wrapper for IgBLAST v1.9. Reads were filtered out if the reads had weak V/J assignments (E-value above 1e-6), no CDR3, stop codons, out-of-frame junctions, or ambiguous translated residues. V3J clonotypes were defined as sequences sharing the same inferred V gene, J gene, and CDR3 amino acid sequence. To compute the percentage overlap between repertoires, the number of shared unique clonotypes was divided by the size of the smaller repertoire. RTK rarefaction, the Chao1 estimator, and Recon v2.1 estimates of unobserved clonotypes were used to assess repertoire richness. Generation probabilities were computed with OLGA for all TCRbeta clonotypes obtained by the gDNA method from several donors. Entries here come from immuneACCESS through TCRdb and include only in-frame sequences with V and J called. Some clones fail to appear in such tables; in the studies checked, an unresolved V gene covers under half of the shortfall, and the cause of the remainder is unknown. V and J calls and clone size come straight from that table; D and trimming were deduced from the DNA. Across this sample there are over 2,000,000 clones, with about 93% seen only once. The ten largest clones take up roughly 1.7% of the sample.

For the CD8 naive samples, CD45RO-negative cells were positively selected for CCR7, yielding a CD45RA+CCR7+ population from which TemRA cells were excluded. Donors were healthy HIV-negative adults with no recently reported acute infections or vaccinations. Every donor was a Caucasian adult residing in Nashville, Tennessee, USA. Blood was collected by leukapheresis, and PBMCs were isolated by Ficoll-Histopaque density gradient centrifugation and then cryopreserved in liquid nitrogen vapor phase. Analytical flow cytometry was used to check the purity and quantity of every magnetically sorted T cell population. Each sorted fraction had its genomic DNA isolated and then quantified by UV absorbance on a Nanodrop 2000c. Turning to this clone: It has no known antigen specificity. No base-level quality is on record; no much larger clone is a single base apart.

The CDR3 sequence holds 14 residues, the cysteine and phenylalanine included. The read is trimmed to its CDR3 DNA, 42 bases read in frame from base 1. For this chain, trimming is 3 bases at the V end and 4 bases at the J end, and the number of junction bases without a gene match is 4. Per the germline V gene, KGHSH is the CDR1 and LQKENI is the CDR2. Sequencing was done on a sample of naive CD8+ T cells from PBMCs. The cell subset or site label on this specimen signifies: CD45RA+CCR7+. The receptor was derived from a man younger than 35 in good health. Some clones in this sample may be carry-over from other donors' samples. The rearrangement joined TRBV18 to TRBJ2-7; 9 bases in the middle match TRBD1. The sequence in DNA is TGTGCCAGCTCACCGACAGGGGGGTTTTACGAGCAGTACTTC. It encodes CASSPTGGFYEQYF.